The 22 T cell receptor beta chains presented below share a single source sample, sequenced in a study of cytotoxic CD8 clonotypes in ibrutinib-treated CLL (TCRdb year 2021). The time point tag for this specimen amounts to: 12 months on ibrutinib. The library was obtained by the immunoSEQ multiplex PCR assay. Not all clones reach the TCRdb copy of this immuneACCESS table, which keeps in-frame sequences only. Checked studies attribute under half of the gap to unresolved V genes and leave the rest unexplained. In all, the sample holds roughly 160,000 clones, and approximately 80% of those were seen once. The ten largest account for over 2% of the sample. The sample here was PBMCs, taken after 12 months of ibrutinib treatment. The source is a human donor with chronic lymphocytic leukemia.

This clone was found a few times. This chain uses TRBV5-1 with TRBJ1-4, with 10 bases lining up with TRBD1. The trim removed 6 bases at V and 8 bases at J, leaving 7 bases unmatched. Germline CDR1 reads SGHRS; CDR2 reads YFSETQ. This CDR3 contains 14 residues. This chain's CDR3 is CASTLTGGIEKLFF. The DNA of the CDR3 is TGCGCCAGCACCCTGACAGGGGGCATCGAAAAACTGTTTTTT.

CDR3 in amino acids: CASSLVAGLIVDYGYTF. DNA for the CDR3: TGTGCCAGCAGCTTAGTGGCAGGGCTGATCGTAGACTATGGCTACACCTTC. The chain recombines TRBV7-2 with TRBJ1-2; tentative D call: TRBD1 (5 bases). The CDR3 is 17 amino acids. Trimming pared 1 base from V and 3 bases from J, leaving 18 bases between. Germline V lookup: CDR1 SGHTA, CDR2 FQGNSA.

The chain couples TRBV19 to TRBJ2-2; 8 nucleotides agree with TRBD1. J gave up 5 bases and V 6 bases, and 8 bases lay outside the gene matches. The CDR3 runs to 15 residues. Germline loops: CDR1 LNHDA, CDR2 SQIVND (reference sequence). DNA for the CDR3: TGTGCCAGTAGCGGACAGGGTTTGAGGACCGGGGAGCTGTTTTTT. Translation: CASSGQGLRTGELFF.

This sequence joins TRBV28 and TRBJ2-7; TRBD2 agrees at 8 bases. The CDR3 totals 16 residues. The V gene end was trimmed by 4 bases and the J gene end by 2 bases; junction bases not matched to a gene: 10. Germline lookup yields CDR1 MDHEN and CDR2 SYDVKM. The CDR3, as DNA: TGTGCCAGCAGTTCCCTCGGGGGGGCAGGGACCTACGAGCAGTACTTC. This gives the protein CASSSLGGAGTYEQYF.

V and J are TRBV18 and TRBJ1-1, with D possibly matching TRBD1 (5 bases). CDR3 length: 15 residues. Germline V gene sequence: CDR1 KGHSH, CDR2 LQKENI. Between the trimmed V and J ends, which lost 1 base and 0 bases, there was a span of 9 bases. CDR3 region: CASSPLRGLNTEAFF. CDR3 sequence (DNA): TGTGCCAGCTCACCACTAAGGGGTTTGAACACTGAAGCTTTCTTT.

V and J are TRBV5-8 and TRBJ1-5, with TRBD1 matching 7 bases. The J segment lost 0 bases and the V segment lost 4 bases, leaving 10 bases of the junction unmatched. The germline gives CDR1 SGHTS, CDR2 YDEGEE. This CDR3 comprises 17 residues. The CDR3 loop reads CASSPGQTAGSNQPQHF. In DNA, the CDR3 is TGTGCCAGCAGCCCGGGACAGACCGCTGGTAGCAATCAGCCCCAGCATTTT.

V usage is TRBV10-2 and J usage is TRBJ1-2; 7 bases align to TRBD1. Trimming took 2 bases from V and 4 from J; bases not matched to a gene: 7. CDR3 length equals 15 residues. CDR1 WSHSY and CDR2 SAAADI come from the germline V gene. The CDR3 here is CASSETGGQIYGYTF. DNA of the CDR3: TGCGCCAGCAGTGAGACCGGGGGACAGATCTATGGCTACACCTTC.

This chain joins TRBV27 and TRBJ1-1; TRBD1 might be the D (5 bases). CDR1 MNHEY and CDR2 SMNVEV come from the germline V gene (reference sequence). The ends were cut back, 3 bases at V and 1 base at J, with 24 bases in the middle. The CDR3 is made up of 19 amino acids. CDR3 region: CASSFHPGRGILTNTEAFF. The CDR3 nucleotides read TGTGCCAGCAGTTTCCACCCGGGACGGGGCATTCTAACGAACACTGAAGCTTTCTTT.

The chain links TRBV27 to TRBJ2-3; TRBD2 matches at 9 bases. The CDR3 sequence is 15 residues long. V was clipped by 5 bases and J by 3 bases; unmatched bases: 6. CDR1 is MNHEY, CDR2 SMNVEV, per germline (reference sequence). The chain's CDR3 is CASSKTSGTTDTQYF. The CDR3 nucleotides read TGTGCCAGCAGTAAGACTAGCGGTACAACAGATACGCAGTATTTT.

There are many counts of this clone. The chain recombines TRBV18 with TRBJ1-3, with D perhaps matching TRBD1 (5 bases). This CDR3 has 15 residues. The V gene's germline CDR1 is KGHSH and CDR2 LQKENI. V was pared by 2 bases and J by 1 base, with 9 bases between. The DNA of the CDR3 is TGTGCCAGCTCACCAAGCAGGGCATCTGGAAACACCATATATTTT. It translates to CASSPSRASGNTIYF.

This chain connects TRBV5-1 to TRBJ2-6; D is uncertain. Between the trimmed V and J ends, which lost 4 bases and 2 bases, there was a span of 7 bases. The CDR3 loop spans 14 amino acids. Germline CDR1 SGHRS, CDR2 YFSETQ. As DNA, the CDR3 is TGCGCCAGCAGCCGAACAACTGGGGCCAACGTCCTGACTTTC. It is translated as CASSRTTGANVLTF.

The chain recombines TRBV4-1 with TRBJ2-3, with TRBD2 matching over 8 bases. With 0 bases clipped from V and 4 bases from J, the junction kept 15 bases outside the gene matches. CDR1 and CDR2 (germline): MGHRA, YSYEKL. The CDR3 extends over 19 amino acids. The CDR3 nucleotides are TGCGCCAGCAGCCAAGATAGGAGCGGGGGTTCCCTTAGGGCAGATACGCAGTATTTT. This translates into CASSQDRSGGSLRADTQYF.

In this sample, this clone turned up a few times. This chain joins TRBV11-2 and TRBJ2-7, with TRBD2 matching 12 bases. CDR1 SGHAT and CDR2 FQNNGV come from the germline V gene. V was pared by 1 base and J by 2 bases, with 3 bases of the junction left unmatched. This CDR3 has 16 amino acids. CDR3 sequence: CASSLASGGGTYEQYF. In nucleotides, the CDR3 is TGTGCCAGCAGCTTAGCTAGCGGGGGGGGGACCTACGAGCAGTACTTC.

The chain employs TRBV5-8 and TRBJ2-7; no definite D call. Germline V gene sequence: CDR1 SGHTS, CDR2 YDEGEE. This CDR3 spans 15 amino acids. V was trimmed by 2 bases and J by 0 bases, leaving 12 bases between them. The CDR3 DNA reads TGTGCCAGCAGCTTTGTTTCTACGAGCTCCTACGAGCAGTACTTC. The encoded protein is CASSFVSTSSYEQYF.

The chain has TRBV27 and TRBJ1-1, with D hard to call. CDR1 MNHEY and CDR2 SMNVEV come from the germline V gene (reference sequence). V was shortened by 2 bases and J by 3 bases, with 10 bases between the two germline ends. The CDR3 runs to 14 residues. CDR3 in amino acids: CASSLRVGYTEAFF. The CDR3 DNA reads TGTGCCAGCAGTTTAAGGGTGGGGTACACTGAAGCTTTCTTT.

This clone was counted at least ten times. This rearrangement joins TRBV18 to TRBJ1-2; D gene unclear. Trimming took 9 bases from V and 0 from J, leaving 17 bases between them. The CDR3 length is 15 residues. Germline CDR1 is KGHSH and CDR2 is LQKENI. The CDR3 is CASHQAGSTNYGYTF. The CDR3 region has the DNA TGTGCCAGTCACCAGGCGGGATCTACTAACTATGGCTACACCTTC.

The chain carries TRBV25-1 and TRBJ2-1; D is perhaps TRBD2 (6 bases). V was clipped by 1 base and J by 6 bases, with 13 bases between them. The CDR3 has 15 residues. Germline CDR1 MGHDK, CDR2 SYGVNS. In nucleotides, the CDR3 is TGTGCCAGCAGTGAATTAGTAGGAGCGGGCAATGAGCAGTTCTTC. Amino acid sequence: CASSELVGAGNEQFF.

J is TRBJ2-7 and V is TRBV7-3; 13 nucleotides align to TRBD2. This CDR3 is built from 17 residues. Germline V gives CDR1 SGHTA, CDR2 FQGTGA. With 2 bases clipped from V and 5 bases from J, the junction kept 9 bases outside the gene matches. For the CDR3, the DNA is TGTGCCAGCAGCTTACGACTACTAGCGGGAGGGCCCGACGAGCAGTACTTC. This codes for CASSLRLLAGGPDEQYF.

V usage is TRBV11-2 and J usage is TRBJ2-7, with TRBD2 matching over 13 bases. CDR1 and CDR2 (germline): SGHAT, FQNNGV. Unmatched junction bases numbered 7, after V lost 5 bases and J lost 9 bases. The CDR3 totals 14 residues. For the CDR3, the DNA is TGTGCCAGCAGCCAACTAGCGGGAGGGCGGGGGCAGTACTTC. Translated, it gives CASSQLAGGRGQYF.

This clone has just one count. This chain uses TRBV28 with TRBJ2-7; TRBD2 agrees at 9 bases. With V trimmed by 6 bases and J by 6 bases, 15 bases remained unmatched. The germline V gene has CDR1 MDHEN and CDR2 SYDVKM. This CDR3 is built from 16 residues. In nucleotides, the CDR3 is TGTGCCAGCAGCTCATCTAGCGGGATTCGGGATGGCGAGCAGTACTTC. Protein product: CASSSSSGIRDGEQYF.

This clone was seen once. The chain recombines TRBV28 with TRBJ2-7; 7 nucleotides align to TRBD1. CDR3 length: 15 amino acids. After removal of 5 bases from V and 9 bases from J, the junction contained 16 bases not matched to a gene. Germline CDR1 is MDHEN and CDR2 is SYDVKM. The CDR3 protein is CASSHPLGQKVVQYF. The CDR3 nucleotides are TGTGCCAGCAGTCATCCCCTGGGACAGAAGGTCGTGCAGTACTTC.

The rearrangement joins TRBV10-3 to TRBJ1-2, with TRBD1 matching 7 bases. This CDR3 contains 14 residues. The germline V gene encodes CDR1 ENHRY and CDR2 SYGVKD. With V trimmed by 3 bases and J by 7 bases, 8 bases remained unmatched. In DNA form, the CDR3 reads TGTGCCATCAGTGATCCCCGACAGGGTGGTGGCTACACCTTC. As protein: CAISDPRQGGGYTF.